This entry is about one T cell receptor beta chain. As yet, its antigen is unknown. 60 Vbeta and 13 Jbeta primers were used in PCR. Clones were sequenced by immunoSEQ multiplex PCR, and TCRdb holds only the in-frame ones, with some missing. Among approximately 170,000 clones listed, 65% to 80% were seen once. This sample stems from a study of cytomegalovirus exposure and HLA in healthy donors. General study results and limits: TCR beta chains numbering more than 150 were designated cytomegalovirus-associated. Presence/absence analyses supposed approximately even sequencing depth among donors. When analyzed later, a missense DCLRE1C variant was found to be linked to TCR beta V- and J-gene trimming. Usually a TCR sequence was rare, but some public TCRs were found in many donors.

With 4 bases removed from V and 0 bases from J, the gap between germline ends came to 9 bases. The germline V gene has CDR1 GTSNPN and CDR2 SVGIG (reference sequence). CDR3 length: 13 amino acids. This TCR came from a woman aged 35 to 49 in good health and CMV-seropositive. Source material: PBMCs. This rearrangement joins TRBV30 to TRBJ1-1, with no clear D. The CDR3 coding sequence is TGTGCCTGGACTATGACACTGAACACTGAAGCTTTCTTT. Residues: CAWTMTLNTEAFF.